This T cell receptor (beta chain) was captured by sequencing in a study of blood T cell repertoires in COVID-19. Study in general: The origin of the acute and convalescent COVID-19 samples was the United States, Italy and Spain. T cells, B-cell-depleted T cells, or PBMCs provided the cDNA or gDNA that served as material.

V gave up 4 bases and J gave up 3 bases, with 14 bases separating them. In germline, CDR1 is SGHRS, CDR2 YFSETQ. The CDR3 consists of 14 residues. Source study methods: Nucleated cell counts were estimated from reference gene primer amplification. Sequencing was performed with immunoSEQ multiplex PCR; in TCRdb, only in-frame clones are kept and a portion is missing. The V and J calls and clone size come from that table; D and trimming were worked out from the DNA. Seen here are 240,000 or so clones, roughly 80% observed once, and the top ten hold around 7.5%. The specimen sequenced was peripheral blood. The rearrangement joins TRBV5-1 to TRBJ2-7; perhaps TRBD1 as D (5 bases). The sequence was collected from a woman of 80 years or more with COVID-19, enrolled during active disease. CDR3 amino acids: CASSPGRGIYEQYF. The CDR3, as DNA: TGCGCCAGCAGCCCCGGAAGGGGAATCTACGAGCAGTACTTC.